The 28 T cell receptor beta chains presented below share a single source sample, sequenced in a study of STAT5B mutations in CD4+ large granular lymphocyte leukemia. Here immunoSEQ multiplex PCR was the method, and the copy in TCRdb shows in-frame clones only, minus some. In the table there are some 35,000 clones, approximately 69% of which are singletons. The sequencing input was CD4+ T cells from blood buffy coats. The source of these receptors is a human donor in good health.

This chain uses TRBV5-1 with TRBJ1-2; 10 bases line up with TRBD1. The CDR3 covers 15 residues. CDR1 SGHRS and CDR2 YFSETQ come from the germline V gene. After removal of 2 bases from V and 3 bases from J, the junction contained 4 bases not matched to a gene. CDR3 protein: CASSFDGQGDYGYTF. The CDR3, as DNA: TGCGCCAGCAGCTTTGATGGACAGGGGGACTATGGCTACACCTTC.

The chain employs TRBV6-5 and TRBJ1-5, with TRBD1 identical over 7 bases. The CDR3 loop spans 14 amino acids. Germline CDR1 and CDR2: MNHEY and SVGAGI. The V segment lost 6 bases and the J segment 4 bases; nucleotides outside the gene matches: 6. CDR3 sequence (DNA): TGTGCCAGCAGCCTTCGGACAGGAAATCAGCCCCAGCATTTT. Translation gives CASSLRTGNQPQHF.

The rearrangement uses TRBV7-2 and TRBJ2-7; 9 nucleotides match TRBD1. Losses at the gene ends were 3 bases for V and 4 bases for J; bases not matched to a gene: 7. This CDR3 is 15 amino acids long. Per the germline V gene, CDR1 is SGHTA and CDR2 is FQGNSA. The CDR3 DNA reads as TGTGCCAGCAGCTTTCCGGGACAGGGAAAATACGAGCAGTACTTC. It encodes CASSFPGQGKYEQYF.

This chain uses TRBV5-1 with TRBJ2-1; 12 bases are a match to TRBD2. Trimming took 1 base from V and 8 from J; bases not matched to a gene: 4. Germline CDR1 reads SGHRS; CDR2 reads YFSETQ. This CDR3 has 15 amino acids. CDR3 sequence (DNA): TGCGCCAGCAGCTTGCTAGCGGGGGGGCCTGATGAGCAGTTCTTC. Its translation: CASSLLAGGPDEQFF.

This chain joins TRBV9 and TRBJ2-7; 7 nucleotides match TRBD2. Germline loops: CDR1 SGDLS, CDR2 YYNGEE. The trim removed 3 bases at V and 6 bases at J, leaving 9 bases unmatched. The CDR3 loop spans 14 amino acids. CDR3 nucleotides: TGTGCCAGCAGCGCCTTCGCCAGCGGGGTCGAGCAGTACTTC. This sequence encodes CASSAFASGVEQYF. Combining the CDR3 with reference TRBV9 and TRBJ2-7 gives the whole variable domain DSGVTQTPKHLITATGQRVTLRCSPRSGDLSVYWYQQSLDQGLQFLIQYYNGEERAKGNILERFSAQQFPDLHSELNLSSLELGDSALYFCASSAFASGVEQYFGPGTRLTVT.

This clone was detected once. The chain links TRBV2 to TRBJ1-6; 8 bases agree with TRBD1. J lost 2 bases, V lost 6 bases, and 6 bases had no gene match. The CDR3 contains 16 residues. Germline V gives CDR1 SNHLY, CDR2 FYNNEI. CDR3 nucleotide sequence: TGTGCCAGCAGAGGACAGGGAATGGCCTATAATTCACCCCTCCACTTT. Translated: CASRGQGMAYNSPLHF.

This clone was seen only once. The CDR3 nucleotides are TGTGCCAGCAGTTACCCGCGGGGGGTAGCAGATACGCAGTATTTT. Its translation: CASSYPRGVADTQYF. The gene calls are TRBV6-5 and TRBJ2-3, with 8 bases lining up with TRBD2. The trim removed 2 bases at V and 4 bases at J, leaving 5 bases unmatched. Per germline, CDR1 MNHEY and CDR2 SVGAGI. CDR3 size: 15 residues.

The chain carries TRBV21-1 and TRBJ1-5. TRBV21-1 is listed as a pseudogene. The CDR3 is 13 residues long. The CDR3 is CASSKRACQPQHF. CDR3 nucleotide sequence: TGTGCCAGCAGCAAAAGGGCTTGCCAGCCCCAGCATTTT.

The chain carries TRBV5-6 and TRBJ2-7; D gene uncertain. V gave up 5 bases and J gave up 4 bases, with 10 bases separating them. CDR1 is SGHDT, CDR2 YYEEEE, per germline. The CDR3 contains 12 residues. CDR3 amino acids: CASSSTTYEQYF. CDR3 coding DNA: TGTGCCAGCAGTTCAACAACTTACGAGCAGTACTTC.

The chain recombines TRBV18 with TRBJ1-2; 8 bases match TRBD1. The CDR3 runs 15 residues. Germline V gene data show CDR1 as KGHSH and CDR2 as LQKENI. Trimming took 4 bases from V and 4 from J; bases not matched to a gene: 8. Here the CDR3 DNA reads TGTGCCAGCTCACGCCAGGACAGGGCCAGCTATGGCTACACCTTC. It is translated as CASSRQDRASYGYTF. The variable domain in full, completed from reference TRBV18 and TRBJ1-2, reads NAGVMQNPRHLVRRRGQEARLRCSPMKGHSHVYWYRQLPEEGLKFMVYLQKENIIDESGMPKERFSAEFPKEGPSILRIQQVVRGDSAAYFCASSRQDRASYGYTFGSGTRLTVV.

This chain connects TRBV4-1 to TRBJ1-5, with 8 bases matching TRBD1. The CDR3 sequence is 15 residues long. CDR1 and CDR2 (germline): MGHRA, YSYEKL. Trimming took 0 bases from V and 5 from J; bases not matched to a gene: 3. CDR3 loop: CASSQDRGRHQPQHF. In nucleotides, the CDR3 is TGCGCCAGCAGCCAAGACAGGGGGCGTCATCAGCCCCAGCATTTT.

This clone was seen only a few times. The CDR3 DNA follows: TGCGCCAGCACCCTCAACGCGGGTCTCTATGGCTACACCTTC. It specifies CASTLNAGLYGYTF. The chain has TRBV4-1 and TRBJ1-2; D is ambiguous. The germline V gene has CDR1 MGHRA and CDR2 YSYEKL. The V and J ends lost 7 bases and 4 bases respectively, with 16 bases between them. The length of the CDR3 is 14 residues.

A single count supports this clone. This sequence joins TRBV25-1 and TRBJ2-5; no clear D gene. The CDR3 runs 14 residues. V lost 2 bases to trimming and J lost 1 base, with 8 bases between them. CDR1 is MGHDK and CDR2 is SYGVNS in the germline V gene. The CDR3 sequence: CASSEVGFQETQYF. CDR3 DNA sequence: TGTGCCAGCAGTGAAGTAGGGTTCCAAGAGACCCAGTACTTC.

This chain links TRBV6-5 with TRBJ2-7, with 9 bases lining up with TRBD1. Germline CDR1 MNHEY, CDR2 SVGAGI. V was pared by 0 bases and J by 7 bases, with 4 bases of the junction left unmatched. The CDR3 length is 14 residues. This CDR3 reads CASSYSNRGPEQYF. The CDR3 DNA reads as TGTGCCAGCAGTTACTCGAACAGGGGGCCAGAGCAGTACTTC.

V and J are TRBV6-5 and TRBJ2-4; the match to TRBD1 covers 8 bases. J was trimmed by 3 bases and V by 7 bases; bases with no gene match: 5. The CDR3 consists of 14 residues. CDR1 is MNHEY and CDR2 is SVGAGI in the germline V gene. The CDR3 DNA reads TGTGCCAGCAAGGGTGGGACAGGCAAAAACATTCAGTACTTC. Its protein is CASKGGTGKNIQYF.

The chain couples TRBV5-6 to TRBJ2-3; 8 bases map to TRBD1. V was clipped by 3 bases and J by 1 base; unmatched bases: 4. Germline CDR1 is SGHDT and CDR2 is YYEEEE. The CDR3 contains 15 residues. In DNA form, the CDR3 reads TGTGCCAGCAGCTCAGGGGGCTGGGGCACAGATACGCAGTATTTT. Protein: CASSSGGWGTDTQYF.

J is TRBJ2-7 and V is TRBV11-2; no definite D call. The CDR3 has 14 amino acids. The V and J ends lost 0 bases and 2 bases respectively, with 8 bases between them. Per germline, CDR1 SGHAT and CDR2 FQNNGV. CDR3 amino acids: CASSLDWVAYEQYF. The CDR3, as DNA: TGTGCCAGCAGCTTAGATTGGGTAGCCTACGAGCAGTACTTC. Based on the CDR3 plus reference TRBV11-2 and TRBJ2-7, the full variable domain is EAGVAQSPRYKIIEKRQSVAFWCNPISGHATLYWYQQILGQGPKLLIQFQNNGVVDDSQLPKDRFSAERLKGVDSTLKIQPAKLEDSAVYLCASSLDWVAYEQYFGPGTRLTVT.

The chain couples TRBV30 to TRBJ2-1; the match to TRBD2 covers 9 bases. The CDR3 has 16 residues. The ends lost 7 bases at V and 7 bases at J; junction bases unmatched: 17. Germline-derived CDR1 and CDR2 are GTSNPN and SVGIG (reference sequence). CDR3 protein: CASRHPAGGIRNEQFF. The CDR3 coding sequence is TGTGCCTCACGACACCCGGCGGGGGGGATACGGAATGAGCAGTTCTTC.

V is TRBV5-4 and J is TRBJ1-5, with 8 nucleotides matching TRBD1. CDR1 SGHNT and CDR2 YYREEE come from the germline V gene (reference sequence). This CDR3 has 15 amino acids. The J segment lost 7 bases and the V segment lost 0 bases, leaving 6 bases of the junction unmatched. The CDR3 DNA reads TGTGCCAGCAGCTTGGACAGGGGGTTGTCACAGCCCCAGCATTTT. Translation gives CASSLDRGLSQPQHF.

In its sample, this clone was seen a few times. The genes are TRBV10-3 and TRBJ2-7, with 10 bases that match TRBD1. Trimming cost V 10 bases and J 6 bases; bases outside gene matches: 12. From germline, CDR1 is ENHRY and CDR2 SYGVKD. This CDR3 region has 14 residues. DNA of the CDR3: TGTGCCACAACCCCGGGACAGGGGCGCGGCGAGCAGTACTTC. Residues: CATTPGQGRGEQYF.

This chain uses TRBV5-1 with TRBJ2-2; D call uncertain. The CDR3 sequence is 16 residues long. V lost 6 bases and J 1 base, leaving 16 bases between the germline ends. Germline-derived CDR1 and CDR2 are SGHRS and YFSETQ. Here the CDR3 reads CASKSDGSLNTGELFF. As DNA, the CDR3 is TGCGCCAGCAAGAGCGACGGCTCCTTGAACACCGGGGAGCTGTTTTTT. The variable domain in full, with the rest retrieved from reference TRBV5-1 and TRBJ2-2, is KAGVTQTPRYLIKTRGQQVTLSCSPISGHRSVSWYQQTPGQGLQFLFEYFSETQRNKGNFPGRFSGRQFSNSRSEMNVSTLELGDSALYLCASKSDGSLNTGELFFGEGSRLTVL.

This clone is labeled as medium-sized. The chain carries TRBV27 and TRBJ1-3; no firm D call. The CDR3 covers 14 residues. The V end was cut by 2 bases, the J end by 0 bases, with 5 bases between. Germline CDR1 and CDR2: MNHEY and SMNVEV (reference sequence). CDR3 protein: CASSLTSSGNTIYF. Here the CDR3 DNA reads TGTGCCAGCAGTTTAACGAGCTCTGGAAACACCATATATTTT.

The chain combines TRBV7-2 with TRBJ2-5; TRBD2 agrees at 10 bases. CDR1 and CDR2 (germline): SGHTA, FQGNSA. The CDR3 is 18 amino acids. Losses at the gene ends were 1 base for V and 5 bases for J; bases not matched to a gene: 13. The CDR3 sequence: CASSLGPIGAGGQETQYF. The CDR3 region has the DNA TGTGCCAGCAGCTTAGGCCCGATCGGAGCGGGGGGGCAGGAGACCCAGTACTTC.

The genes are TRBV5-6 and TRBJ2-2; a possible D gene is TRBD1 (5 bases). The germline CDR1 and CDR2 sequences are SGHDT and YYEEEE. This CDR3 spans 15 amino acids. Trimming took off 0 bases at V and 1 base at J, with 7 bases between the two ends. CDR3 loop: CASSLVTGNTGELFF. The CDR3, as DNA: TGTGCCAGCAGCTTGGTCACAGGGAACACCGGGGAGCTGTTTTTT.

The V gene is TRBV30, the J gene TRBJ2-5; 7 nucleotides align to TRBD2. This CDR3 spans 14 amino acids. Trimming took 7 bases from V and 0 from J; bases not matched to a gene: 8. CDR1 is GTSNPN and CDR2 is SVGIG in the germline V gene (reference sequence). CDR3 in amino acids: CALLAMRDQETQYF. CDR3 DNA: TGTGCCTTACTAGCGATGCGGGACCAAGAGACCCAGTACTTC.

The table lists this clone with a few counts. The V call is TRBV7-9, the J call TRBJ2-4; either TRBD1 or TRBD2 may fit D (5 bases each). The CDR3 has 14 amino acids. Germline-derived CDR1 and CDR2 are SEHNR and FQNEAQ (reference sequence). V was shortened by 4 bases and J by 4 bases, with 11 bases between the two germline ends. The CDR3 here is CASSSGPHKNIQYF. As DNA, the CDR3 is TGTGCCAGCAGCTCGGGACCCCATAAAAACATTCAGTACTTC.

The chain carries TRBV5-8 and TRBJ1-6, with D uncertain. The germline gives CDR1 SGHTS, CDR2 YDEGEE. The CDR3 runs to 13 residues. V dropped 3 bases and J dropped 8 bases, with 9 bases sitting between them. The CDR3 reads CASSSSEYSPLHF. Here the CDR3 DNA reads TGTGCCAGCAGCTCTTCGGAATATTCACCCCTCCACTTT.

The gene calls are TRBV18 and TRBJ1-2, with a weak D call TRBD1 (5 bases). V was pared by 6 bases and J by 6 bases, with 14 bases between. The germline gives CDR1 KGHSH, CDR2 LQKENI. The CDR3 loop spans 13 amino acids. The CDR3 nucleotides are TGTGCCAGCTCGCAAGGGGTAGCCGATGGCTACACCTTC. Protein product: CASSQGVADGYTF.